A selection of T cell receptor beta chains follows, all from one sample in a study of control samples from healthy donors and cancer patients. Here immunoSEQ multiplex PCR was the method, and the copy in TCRdb shows in-frame clones only, minus some. The sample holds more than 35,000 clones, over 70% seen once. The material sequenced was PBMCs. These receptors were taken from a woman aged 55-69 years with lung cancer. Each CDR3 is given without its conserved first and last residue. Each record gives: J gene, V gene, CDR3 protein.

j_call: TRBJ1-5
v_call: TRBV7-3
cdr3_aa: ASSPRDHRIKNQPQH

j_call: TRBJ1-5
v_call: TRBV28
cdr3_aa: ASSLSSLVTPQH

j_call: TRBJ2-3
v_call: TRBV7-3
cdr3_aa: ASRNTGGTQY

j_call: TRBJ2-7
v_call: TRBV5-1
cdr3_aa: ASSLVRQGRNGP

j_call: TRBJ2-5
v_call: TRBV30
cdr3_aa: AWSVDSQETQY

j_call: TRBJ2-3
v_call: TRBV9
cdr3_aa: ASSVGSTDTQY

j_call: TRBJ2-5
v_call: TRBV3-1/TRBV3-2
cdr3_aa: ASSPGTGVKTQY

j_call: TRBJ1-1
v_call: TRBV19
cdr3_aa: ASSMDRAYEAF

j_call: TRBJ1-1
v_call: TRBV6-5
cdr3_aa: ASSYSHAADTEAF

j_call: TRBJ2-3
v_call: TRBV24-1
cdr3_aa: ATSDFTGTDTQY

j_call: TRBJ2-5
v_call: TRBV7-9
cdr3_aa: ASSPGRGAVETQY

j_call: TRBJ2-7
v_call: TRBV5-5
cdr3_aa: ASSYWDLYEQY

j_call: TRBJ2-3
v_call: TRBV9
cdr3_aa: ASSVEFGQITDTQY

j_call: TRBJ2-7
v_call: TRBV6-5
cdr3_aa: ASRGTAAYEQY

j_call: TRBJ2-2
v_call: TRBV7-6
cdr3_aa: ASSPLSSVANTGELF

j_call: TRBJ2-7
v_call: TRBV21-1
cdr3_aa: AGQGTGAYEQY

j_call: TRBJ2-5
v_call: TRBV13
cdr3_aa: ASSLETRRETQY

j_call: TRBJ2-1
v_call: TRBV7-9
cdr3_aa: ASTIALGLSSYNEQF

j_call: TRBJ2-5
v_call: TRBV3-1/TRBV3-2
cdr3_aa: ASSQYRGGGTQY

j_call: TRBJ2-2
v_call: TRBV21-1
cdr3_aa: ASSRKHNPNTGELF

j_call: TRBJ2-7
v_call: TRBV5-4
cdr3_aa: ASSLEGGGYEQY

j_call: TRBJ2-3
v_call: TRBV6-2/TRBV6-3
cdr3_aa: ASSRVVRRPGDTQY

j_call: TRBJ1-3
v_call: TRBV29-1
cdr3_aa: SVELGSGNTIY

j_call: TRBJ1-1
v_call: TRBV9
cdr3_aa: ASSLGGAGTEAF

j_call: TRBJ2-4
v_call: TRBV30
cdr3_aa: AWSVGLAKNIQY

j_call: TRBJ2-3
v_call: TRBV12-5
cdr3_aa: ASGYGERADTQY

j_call: TRBJ1-1
v_call: TRBV5-1
cdr3_aa: ASSPPGGQRTEAF

j_call: TRBJ2-5
v_call: TRBV6-5
cdr3_aa: ASRLSPGETQY

j_call: TRBJ1-1
v_call: TRBV6-6
cdr3_aa: ASSPQGRGTEAF

j_call: TRBJ2-1
v_call: TRBV14
cdr3_aa: ASSQGAGGLYNEQF